This TCR beta chain stems from a study of cytomegalovirus exposure and HLA in healthy donors. A few counts support this clone. The PCR used 60 Vbeta and 13 Jbeta primers. TCRdb keeps only in-frame clones here, not all; method: immunoSEQ multiplex PCR. The data contain roughly 200,000 clones, 79% of them singletons. Looked up from germline, CDR1 is MNHEY and CDR2 is SVGAGI. The CDR3 sequence is 15 residues long. J was trimmed by 0 bases and V by 6 bases; bases with no gene match: 3. V usage is TRBV6-5 and J usage is TRBJ2-5; 11 nucleotides match TRBD2. Sequenced sample: PBMCs. This TCR came from a girl under 18 in good health and CMV-seropositive. The CDR3 loop reads CASRRGLADQETQYF. The CDR3 DNA follows: TGTGCCAGCAGGAGGGGACTAGCGGACCAAGAGACCCAGTACTTC.